Listed here is a single T cell receptor beta chain. Antigen: not known. Selected positively for CCR7 and CD45RO-negative, naive CD8 cells excluded terminally differentiated effector memory CD45RA+ cells. This entry belongs to a study of shared clonotypes between healthy human individuals. General study points: Represented genetic and exposure-history diversity was restricted by having few donors.

Libraries were prepared by immunoSEQ multiplex PCR; TCRdb keeps only in-frame clonotypes and omits some of them. The sample lists about 2.1 million clones; around 95% were seen once. V lost 1 base to trimming and J lost 1 base, with 7 bases between them. Germline V gene lookup returns CDR1 SGHAT and CDR2 FQNNGV. The CDR3 is made up of 15 amino acids. The TCR was taken from a man in his late teens or twenties in good health. Some clones in this sample may be carry-over from other donors' samples. Material for sequencing was naive CD8+ T cells from PBMCs. The rearrangement links TRBV11-2 to TRBJ1-4; D is uncertain. The CDR3 DNA reads as TGTGCCAGCAGCTTAGTAGGAGTAACTAATGAAAAACTGTTTTTT. This sequence encodes CASSLVGVTNEKLFF.